The next 12 T cell receptor beta chains were all read from a single sample in a study of T cells after yellow fever vaccination. TCRdb re-analysed the 5' RACE reads in MiXCR, keeping a single row per CDR3 protein. Counted here are about 25,000 distinct CDR3 sequences, 5.5% occurring once; the ten biggest clones make up approximately 12%. The specimen was PBMCs, either bulk or a sorted T-cell subset (CD4+, CD8+, memory, or dextramer-sorted; not recorded which), collected 15 days after the yellow fever booster vaccination. The source is a man aged 25 to 40 who received the YFV17D yellow fever vaccine.

At least ten counts were recorded for this clonotype. V is TRBV5-4 and J is TRBJ2-7; no reliable D call. The length of the CDR3 is 15 residues. Per the germline V gene, CDR1 is SGHNT and CDR2 is YYREEE (reference sequence). V was pared by 0 bases and J by 2 bases, with 12 bases between. The CDR3 sequence is CASSLEGSSAYEQYF. CDR3 sequence (DNA): TGTGCCAGCAGCTTGGAAGGCAGCTCCGCCTACGAGCAGTACTTC.

This clonotype has at least ten counts. V and J are TRBV5-5 and TRBJ1-5, with TRBD1 identical over 8 bases. The CDR3 sequence is 15 residues long. Germline CDR1 is SGHKS and CDR2 is YYEKEE (reference sequence). V lost 0 bases, J lost 2 bases, and 1 base stayed unmatched. CDR3 loop: CASSLEGQGNQPQHF. The CDR3 nucleotides read TGTGCCAGCAGCTTGGAGGGACAGGGCAATCAGCCCCAGCATTTT. The full variable domain, with the rest looked up from reference TRBV5-5 and TRBJ1-5, is DAGVTQSPTHLIKTRGQQVTLRCSPISGHKSVSWYQQVLGQGPQFIFQYYEKEERGRGNFPDRFSARQFPNYSSELNVNALLLGDSALYLCASSLEGQGNQPQHFGDGTRLSIL.

This clonotype is categorized as medium-sized (0.01 to 0.1%). V gene TRBV20-1 combines with J gene TRBJ2-4, with TRBD2 as a possible D gene (5 bases). Trimming shortened V by 5 bases and J by 3 bases, and 8 bases separated the two germline ends. The CDR3 is 12 residues long. Germline V gene data show CDR1 as DFQATT and CDR2 as SNEGSKA (reference sequence). In DNA form, the CDR3 reads TGCAGTGCTCCCCGGGACAAAAACATTCAGTACTTC. Translating it yields CSAPRDKNIQYF.

This clonotype was seen many times. V usage is TRBV5-6 and J usage is TRBJ2-3, with D possibly matching TRBD1 (6 bases). Germline V gives CDR1 SGHDT, CDR2 YYEEEE. CDR3 length equals 13 residues. V lost 4 bases to trimming and J lost 6 bases, with 12 bases between them. The CDR3 loop is CASSVTGWDTQYF. The DNA of the CDR3 is TGTGCCAGCAGCGTCACAGGGTGGGATACGCAGTATTTT.

The table lists this clonotype with a few counts. The gene calls are TRBV27 and TRBJ2-1; D possibly corresponds to TRBD1 (6 bases). Germline-derived CDR1 and CDR2 are MNHEY and SMNVEV (reference sequence). Trimming took 6 bases from V and 10 from J, leaving 10 bases between them. There are 11 residues in the CDR3. CDR3 sequence: CASSSQGEQFF. The CDR3 bases are TGTGCCAGCAGCAGTCAGGGGGAGCAGTTCTTC.

This clonotype was recorded at least ten times. The V call is TRBV3-1, the J call TRBJ1-2, with D uncertain. Germline values: CDR1 LGHDT, CDR2 YNNKEL (reference sequence). The germline V and J ends were trimmed by 0 bases and 14 bases, with 16 bases remaining between them. This CDR3 comprises 13 residues. The CDR3 DNA reads as TGTGCCAGCAGCCAAGATGGATCGGAGGGCGGAACCTTC. This codes for CASSQDGSEGGTF.

This clonotype was observed many times. The CDR3 DNA sequence: TGTGCCAGCGCCGGACAACCCCAAGAGACCCAGTACTTC. Its translation is CASAGQPQETQYF. The rearrangement joins TRBV2 to TRBJ2-5; D possibly corresponds to TRBD1 (5 bases). The CDR3 covers 13 residues. In germline, CDR1 is SNHLY, CDR2 FYNNEI. V was clipped by 8 bases and J by 1 base, with 11 bases between them.

There are many counts of this clonotype. The CDR3 DNA reads as TGTGCCAGCAGCCGACAGGGGGCAAATAATGAAAAACTGTTTTTT. Its protein product is CASSRQGANNEKLFF. The V call is TRBV2, the J call TRBJ1-4; 10 nucleotides match TRBD1. Germline V gene sequence: CDR1 SNHLY, CDR2 FYNNEI. V lost 6 bases and J lost 4; bases outside the gene matches: 5. This CDR3 spans 15 amino acids.

In this sample, this clonotype turned up many times. V gene TRBV6-5 combines with J gene TRBJ1-5; 9 nucleotides align to TRBD1. CDR1 is MNHEY, CDR2 SVGAGI, per germline. The CDR3 totals 16 residues. After removal of 4 bases from V and 0 bases from J, the junction contained 4 bases not matched to a gene. The CDR3 DNA reads as TGTGCCAGCAGTTCTAGGGGACAGGGTAGCAATCAGCCCCAGCATTTT. This sequence encodes CASSSRGQGSNQPQHF.

This clonotype came up many times. This sequence joins TRBV12-3 or TRBV12-4 and TRBJ1-2, with unresolved D. CDR3 size: 11 residues. Trimming shortened V by 8 bases and J by 4 bases, and 8 bases separated the two germline ends. CDR3 amino acids: CASQEGYGYTF. In nucleotides, the CDR3 is TGTGCCAGCCAGGAGGGCTATGGCTACACCTTC.

This clonotype was counted at least ten times. The chain joins TRBV29-1 to TRBJ2-5, with a possible D match to TRBD1 (5 bases). This CDR3 has 12 amino acids. V lost 1 base and J lost 5, with 8 bases in between. Looked up from germline, CDR1 is SQVTM and CDR2 is ANQGSEA. The CDR3 region is CSVEGGEETQYF. The CDR3 DNA reads TGCAGCGTTGAAGGGGGCGAGGAGACCCAGTACTTC.

In this sample, this clonotype turned up many times. The rearrangement links TRBV6-5 to TRBJ2-3; 9 bases match TRBD1. There are 16 residues in the CDR3. Germline V CDR1 and CDR2: MNHEY, SVGAGI. Germline trimming cut 5 bases from V and 4 bases from J; bases unmatched to any gene: 10. The CDR3 DNA sequence: TGTGCCAGCAGTCTTACCGGGACAGGGAGCCCAGATACGCAGTATTTT. It is translated as CASSLTGTGSPDTQYF.